This is a list of T cell receptor beta chains from one sample in a study of blood T cell repertoires in COVID-19. Clones were read by immunoSEQ multiplex PCR, and TCRdb kept only the in-frame ones, dropping some. The table records around 72,000 clones, roughly 80% of them present only once. Sequencing input: peripheral blood. These receptors all stem from a woman at least 80 years old with acute or convalescent COVID-19. Both conserved end residues are part of each CDR3. D genes are given only for firm matches. Clone size is stated in some rows and not others, as once, few, many or a class when expanded.

cdr3_length	d_call	v_call	j_call	clone_size	cdr3_aa	cdr3_nt
12	TRBD1	TRBV2	TRBJ1-1	NA	CASSRDSEGAFF	TGTGCCAGCAGTCGGGACAGTGAAGGGGCTTTCTTT
17	NA	TRBV7-9	TRBJ2-2	NA	CASSRSAGAVNTGELFF	TGTGCCAGCAGCCGTTCAGCAGGGGCGGTGAACACCGGGGAGCTGTTTTTT
16	NA	TRBV6-5	TRBJ2-3	once	CASSYYGRARTDTQYF	TGTGCCAGCAGTTACTATGGCAGGGCACGCACAGATACGCAGTATTTT
13	TRBD1	TRBV5-6	TRBJ1-2	NA	CASSWGQGFGYTF	TGTGCCAGCAGCTGGGGACAGGGCTTTGGCTACACCTTC
17	TRBD1	TRBV5-1	TRBJ1-2	NA	CASSLGITDRDPYGYTF	TGCGCCAGCAGCTTGGGGATAACGGACAGGGATCCCTATGGCTACACCTTC
15	NA	TRBV5-4	TRBJ1-1	NA	CVSSLQGARGTEAFF	TGTGTCAGCAGCTTGCAAGGGGCGAGAGGCACTGAAGCTTTCTTT
15	TRBD2	TRBV5-6	TRBJ2-1	NA	CASSLAGGGAGEQFF	TGTGCCAGCAGCTTGGCCGGCGGGGGGGCCGGTGAGCAGTTCTTC
12	NA	TRBV6-5	TRBJ1-2	NA	CASSTAGSGYTF	TGTGCCAGCAGTACGGCGGGGAGTGGCTACACCTTC
15	TRBD1	TRBV5-1	TRBJ2-1	NA	CASSLGDRGPNEQFF	TGCGCCAGCAGCTTGGGCGACAGGGGGCCGAATGAGCAGTTCTTC
14	NA	TRBV3-1/TRBV3-2	TRBJ1-2	few	CASSLQGENYGYTF	TGTGCCAGCAGCCTCCAAGGAGAGAACTATGGCTACACCTTC
15	NA	TRBV7-5	TRBJ2-3	NA	CARSFATGAADTQYF	NA
15	NA	TRBV5-8	TRBJ2-3	few	CASSFVEGNTDTQYF	TGTGCCAGCAGCTTTGTGGAGGGGAACACAGATACGCAGTATTTT
14	NA	TRBV5-1	TRBJ1-1	NA	CASSPWRGSTEAFF	TGCGCCAGCAGCCCTTGGCGGGGGAGCACTGAAGCTTTCTTT
12	NA	TRBV19	TRBJ1-4	NA	CASSATNEKLFF	TGTGCCAGTAGCGCAACTAATGAAAAACTGTTTTTT
16	NA	TRBV28	TRBJ1-3	NA	CASSREWGGSGNTIYF	TGTGCCAGCAGTAGGGAGTGGGGGGGCTCTGGAAACACCATATATTTT
14	NA	TRBV7-2	TRBJ2-1	once	CASSLAGEFNEQFF	TGTGCCAGCAGCTTAGCGGGAGAGTTCAATGAGCAGTTCTTC
14	TRBD1	TRBV5-4	TRBJ1-2	NA	CASSPLQGAAGYTF	TGTGCCAGCAGCCCGCTACAGGGGGCGGCTGGCTACACCTTC
12	TRBD2	TRBV19	TRBJ2-7	NA	CASKASGYEQYF	TGTGCCAGTAAGGCTAGCGGATACGAGCAGTACTTC
14	NA	TRBV5-6	TRBJ1-2	NA	CASSLDRRNYGYTF	TGTGCCAGCAGCTTGGACAGGAGAAACTATGGCTACACCTTC
13	NA	TRBV11-3	TRBJ2-1	NA	CASSLDMSGEQFF	TGTGCCAGCAGCTTAGATATGTCGGGGGAGCAGTTCTTC
12	NA	TRBV29-1	TRBJ1-1	NA	CSVVEGSTEAFF	TGCAGCGTTGTAGAGGGGAGCACTGAAGCTTTCTTT
16	TRBD2	TRBV9	TRBJ2-2	NA	CASSRLTSGISGELFF	TGTGCCAGCAGTCGACTGACTAGCGGGATCTCCGGGGAGCTGTTTTTT
15	NA	TRBV7-9	TRBJ2-3	medium-sized	CASSLGGTGTDTQYF	TGTGCCAGCAGCCTAGGAGGGACTGGCACAGATACGCAGTATTTT
13	NA	TRBV3-1/TRBV3-2	TRBJ1-2	few	CASSQDLNYGYTF	TGTGCCAGCAGCCAAGACCTCAACTATGGCTACACCTTC
12	TRBD1	TRBV5-1	TRBJ2-7	NA	CASSWTGDEQYF	TGCGCCAGCAGCTGGACAGGAGACGAGCAGTACTTC
15	NA	TRBV7-5	TRBJ1-2	NA	CARTGGGTGAGGYTF	TGTGCCAGAACCGGGGGGGGGACGGGAGCCGGTGGCTACACCTTC
16	TRBD1	TRBV2	TRBJ1-5	NA	CARGRKTGDRHQPQHF	TGTGCCAGAGGAAGGAAGACAGGGGACCGCCATCAGCCCCAGCATTTT
16	TRBD2	TRBV27	TRBJ2-1	NA	CASSLLRGSSYNEQFF	TGTGCCAGCAGTTTACTACGCGGGAGCTCCTACAATGAGCAGTTCTTC
14	NA	TRBV27	TRBJ2-3	few	CASSFQAATDTQYF	TGTGCCAGCAGTTTCCAGGCCGCTACAGATACGCAGTATTTT
16	NA	TRBV4-1	TRBJ1-1	NA	CASSQVVQGRDTEAFF	TGCGCCAGCAGCCAAGTGGTCCAGGGCAGGGACACTGAAGCTTTCTTT
14	NA	TRBV7-8	TRBJ2-5	NA	CASSFTGAGETQYF	TGTGCCAGCAGCTTTACAGGTGCGGGGGAGACCCAGTACTTC
12	NA	TRBV11-3	TRBJ2-7	NA	CASSLGPSGQYF	TGTGCCAGCAGCTTAGGCCCTTCCGGGCAGTACTTC
14	TRBD1	TRBV6-5	TRBJ1-1	many	CASHPATGKDEAFF	TGTGCCAGTCACCCCGCGACAGGGAAAGACGAGGCTTTCTTT
16	TRBD2	TRBV29-1	TRBJ2-1	NA	CSVEASGGDSYNEQFF	TGCAGCGTTGAGGCTAGCGGGGGAGATTCCTACAATGAGCAGTTCTTC
15	NA	TRBV18	TRBJ1-5	once	CASSPGGQRNQPQHF	TGTGCCAGCTCACCGGGGGGGCAGCGTAATCAGCCCCAGCATTTT
15	NA	TRBV19	TRBJ2-1	NA	CASNAPGRIYNEQFF	TGTGCCAGTAATGCACCAGGGCGGATCTACAATGAGCAGTTCTTC
17	NA	TRBV19	TRBJ2-7	NA	CASSMKEGGTVPYEQYF	TGTGCCAGTAGTATGAAGGAGGGCGGGACAGTACCCTACGAGCAGTACTTC
13	TRBD1	TRBV3-1/TRBV3-2	TRBJ1-2	NA	CASSPMTGEGYTF	TGTGCCAGCAGCCCGATGACAGGGGAAGGCTACACCTTC
14	NA	TRBV10-2	TRBJ2-1	few	CASSPNNPGNEQFF	TGCGCCAGCTCTCCGAACAATCCAGGAAATGAGCAGTTCTTC
15	TRBD1	TRBV19	TRBJ1-1	NA	CASRPDRVRGTEAFF	TGTGCCAGTAGACCGGACAGGGTGAGAGGTACTGAAGCTTTCTTT
16	NA	TRBV11-1	TRBJ2-7	NA	CASSLGSGLPPYEQYF	TGTGCCAGCAGCTTAGGATCGGGACTCCCTCCCTACGAGCAGTACTTC
19	TRBD1	TRBV27	TRBJ1-5	NA	CASSLFAGTEDRGNQPQHF	TGTGCCAGCAGTTTATTTGCCGGGACAGAGGACCGGGGGAATCAGCCCCAGCATTTT
16	NA	TRBV5-4	TRBJ2-7	NA	CASSPDEAQGSYEQYF	TGTGCCAGCAGTCCAGACGAGGCCCAGGGCTCCTACGAGCAGTACTTC
15	TRBD1	TRBV30	TRBJ1-4	NA	CAWSVETGRNEKLFF	TGTGCCTGGAGTGTAGAGACAGGGCGTAATGAAAAACTGTTTTTT
16	TRBD2	TRBV7-8	TRBJ2-2	NA	CASSLGTSGSHGELFF	TGTGCCAGCAGCCTGGGGACTAGCGGGAGTCACGGGGAGCTGTTTTTT